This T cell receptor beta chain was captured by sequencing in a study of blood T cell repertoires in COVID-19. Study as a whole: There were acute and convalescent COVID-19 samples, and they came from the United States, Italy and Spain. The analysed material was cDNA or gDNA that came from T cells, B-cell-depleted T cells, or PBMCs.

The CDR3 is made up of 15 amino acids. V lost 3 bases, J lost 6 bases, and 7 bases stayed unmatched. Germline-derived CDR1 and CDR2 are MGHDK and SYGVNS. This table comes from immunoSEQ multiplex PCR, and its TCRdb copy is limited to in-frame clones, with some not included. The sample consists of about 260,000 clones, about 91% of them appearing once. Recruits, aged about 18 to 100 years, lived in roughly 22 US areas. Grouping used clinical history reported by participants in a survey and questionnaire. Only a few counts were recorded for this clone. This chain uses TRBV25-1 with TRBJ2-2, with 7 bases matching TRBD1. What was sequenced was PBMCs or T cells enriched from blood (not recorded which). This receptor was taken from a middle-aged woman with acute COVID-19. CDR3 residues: CASSDYRGKAGELFF. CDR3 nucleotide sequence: TGTGCCAGCAGTGATTACAGGGGTAAAGCCGGGGAGCTGTTTTTT.